This T cell receptor beta chain derives from a study of T cells in Graves' hyperthyroidism and ophthalmopathy. Trimming shortened V by 5 bases and J by 2 bases, and 15 bases separated the two germline ends. This CDR3 spans 15 amino acids. Germline-derived CDR1 and CDR2 are SGHAT and FQNNGV. Study results and caveats: Before onset, ophthalmopathy was predicted by the model a median approximately 6.7 months earlier. A model of 13 V-J pairs discriminated ophthalmopathy from stable hyperthyroidism. Most thyroid clonotypes that were expanded above 0.001 also turned up in blood.

This clonotype was recorded many times. As yet, its antigen is unknown. PBMCs came from more than 9 ml fresh peripheral blood. The source material, RNA transcripts, was used to amplify TCR beta CDR3 regions. RT-PCR in the first round (using the HTBI primer set) targeted the TCR CDR3. TCRdb re-analysed the multiplex PCR reads in MiXCR, keeping a single row per CDR3 protein. The data show hundreds of thousands of distinct CDR3 sequences, about an eighth seen once. The TCR comes from a woman between 40 and 55 years old with Graves' ophthalmopathy. The V gene is TRBV11-2, the J gene TRBJ2-5, with a possible D match to TRBD1 (6 bases). Specimen: blood. The CDR3 nucleotides are TGTGCCAGCAGCCCCGACAGGAGGAATCAAGAGACCCAGTACTTC. This sequence encodes CASSPDRRNQETQYF.